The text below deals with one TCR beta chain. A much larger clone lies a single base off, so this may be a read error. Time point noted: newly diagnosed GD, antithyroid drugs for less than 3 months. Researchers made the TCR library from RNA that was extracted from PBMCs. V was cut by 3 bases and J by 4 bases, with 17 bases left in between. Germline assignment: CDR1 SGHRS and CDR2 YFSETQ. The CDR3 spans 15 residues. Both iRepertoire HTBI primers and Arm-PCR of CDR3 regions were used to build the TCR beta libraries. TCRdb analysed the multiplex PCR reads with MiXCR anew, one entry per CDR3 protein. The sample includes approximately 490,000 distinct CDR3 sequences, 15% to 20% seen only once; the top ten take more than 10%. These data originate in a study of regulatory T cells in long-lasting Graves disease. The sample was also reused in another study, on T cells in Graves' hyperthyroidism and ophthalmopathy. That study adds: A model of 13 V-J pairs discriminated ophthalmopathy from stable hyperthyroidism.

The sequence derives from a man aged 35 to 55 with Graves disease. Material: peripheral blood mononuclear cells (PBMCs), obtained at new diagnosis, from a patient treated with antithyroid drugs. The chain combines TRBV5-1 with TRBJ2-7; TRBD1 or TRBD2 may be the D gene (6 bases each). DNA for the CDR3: TGCGCCAGCAGCTCCCCAGGGGCTAGCGCTTACGAGCAGTACTTC. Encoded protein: CASSSPGASAYEQYF. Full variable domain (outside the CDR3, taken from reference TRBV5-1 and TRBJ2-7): KAGVTQTPRYLIKTRGQQVTLSCSPISGHRSVSWYQQTPGQGLQFLFEYFSETQRNKGNFPGRFSGRQFSNSRSEMNVSTLELGDSALYLCASSSPGASAYEQYFGPGTRLTVT.